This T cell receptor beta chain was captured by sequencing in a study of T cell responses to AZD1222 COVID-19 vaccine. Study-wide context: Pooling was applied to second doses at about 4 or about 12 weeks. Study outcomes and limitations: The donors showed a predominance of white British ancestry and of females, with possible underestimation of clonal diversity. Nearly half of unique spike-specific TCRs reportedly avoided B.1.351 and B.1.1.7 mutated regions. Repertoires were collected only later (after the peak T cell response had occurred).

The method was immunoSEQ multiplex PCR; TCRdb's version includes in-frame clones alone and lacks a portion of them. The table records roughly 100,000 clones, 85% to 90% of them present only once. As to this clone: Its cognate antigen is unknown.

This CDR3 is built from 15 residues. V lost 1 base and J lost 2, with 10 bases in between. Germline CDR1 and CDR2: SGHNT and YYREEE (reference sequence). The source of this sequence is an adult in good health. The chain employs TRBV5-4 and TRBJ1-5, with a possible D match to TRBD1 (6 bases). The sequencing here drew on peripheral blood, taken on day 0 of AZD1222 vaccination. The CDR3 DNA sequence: TGTGCCAGCAGCTTGTACGGGGGCGGCAATCAGCCCCAGCATTTT. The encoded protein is CASSLYGGGNQPQHF.